This note documents a single T cell receptor (beta chain) sequence. This clonotype was found a few times. This clone's antigen is unknown. No qualities accompany the bases; no much larger clone lies one base away. The entry originates in a study of response to subunit inactivated influenza vaccine (dated 2018 in TCRdb). With respect to the entire study: To follow how T cells responded to a trivalent subunit inactivated influenza vaccine, the researchers relied on deep quantitative profiling of the T cell receptor repertoire.

The library was produced with RT-PCR. The instrument was an Illumina HiSeq 2500. TCRdb applied fastp at Q25 and MiXCR to the public reads, then kept only in-frame beta chains. Every distinct CDR3 protein forms one entry, paired with its most common genes and DNA. The sample table lists fewer than 200,000 distinct CDR3 sequences, about 10% of them with a count of one. The ten largest account for roughly a tenth of the sample. CDR1 and CDR2, per the germline V gene (reference sequence), are SEHNR and FQNEAQ. The cysteine opens and the phenylalanine closes a CDR3 of 16 amino acids. The retained sequence is limited to the CDR3, 48 bases, with the frame set at the first base. Trimming removed 5 bases from V and 0 bases from J; the gene matches leave 8 bases unexplained. Study-wide conclusions, independent of this receptor: The authors suggested that each seasonal influenza vaccination may recruit only a limited number of new T cells.

This chain joins TRBV7-9 to TRBJ1-1, with 8 bases matching TRBD1. The sequence was collected from a man between 45 and 60 years old who received an inactivated influenza vaccine. Donor details come from another sample of the same person, matched by shared clones. Here the sequenced sample was non-naive T cells sorted from PBMCs, taken on the day of vaccination. This specimen's cell subset or site label, per the study, means: memory T cell fraction. Here the CDR3 is given as CASSARDRTMNTEAFF. The DNA sequence reads TGTGCCAGCAGCGCCCGGGACAGGACGATGAACACTGAAGCTTTCTTT.